This T cell receptor beta chain was captured by sequencing in a study of cytotoxic CD8 clonotypes in ibrutinib-treated CLL. As for the study in general: Once patients had received a median about twelve months of treatment, range 6 to 36, response samples were obtained.

With respect to this clone: The antigen is unknown.

Study results and limitations: A rise in clonality was seen at ibrutinib response, and a fall back toward baseline was seen at progression. Baseline levels of clonality went above those of age-matched healthy donors and moved with circulating CD8+ T-cell counts.

The V gene's germline CDR1 is MNHEY and CDR2 SVGAGI. The CDR3 has 14 residues. Trimming cost V 7 bases and J 4 bases, with 16 bases left between them. TCRdb's copy holds only in-frame clones and misses some; the assay was immunoSEQ multiplex PCR. The sample consists of about 13,000 clones, 55% to 75% of them appearing once. This receptor was obtained from a human donor with chronic lymphocytic leukemia. The sample in question was PBMCs, obtained before ibrutinib treatment. The chain has TRBV6-5 and TRBJ1-1; the D gene is possibly TRBD1 (6 bases). CDR3 DNA: TGTGCCAGCACCCACGAAGGGGGGGCCACTGAAGCTTTCTTT. Amino acid sequence: CASTHEGGATEAFF.